The T cell receptor (beta chain) under discussion was sequenced for a study of blood T cell repertoires in COVID-19. The protocol was immunoSEQ multiplex PCR, while the TCRdb copy is restricted to in-frame clones and leaves out a portion. The repertoire holds about 330,000 clones, around 82% seen once, with roughly 1.3% in the top ten. Trimming shortened V by 3 bases and J by 2 bases, and 8 bases separated the two germline ends. CDR1 is SGHAT and CDR2 is FQNNGV in the germline V gene. The CDR3 is 14 amino acids. This clonotype originated in a woman aged 50 to 60 with acute or convalescent COVID-19. The rearrangement uses TRBV11-2 and TRBJ1-3, with a possible D match to TRBD1 (6 bases). Specimen: peripheral blood. The CDR3 spells CASSLSGAGNTIYF. In nucleotides, the CDR3 is TGTGCCAGCAGCTTGTCAGGGGCTGGAAACACCATATATTTT.